The rows below give T cell receptor beta chains drawn from one sample of a study of cytomegalovirus exposure and HLA in healthy donors. Only in-frame clones appear in the TCRdb table, and some are missing; sequencing was by immunoSEQ multiplex PCR. In the table there are about 120,000 clones, roughly 78% of which are singletons. Sequences were obtained from PBMCs. These receptor sequences come from a woman between 35 and 50 years old in good health and CMV-seronegative. CDR3s include the opening cysteine and the closing phenylalanine or tryptophan. The D gene is left open where the match is weak. A row's size may be missing; if present it is once, few, many or a size class.

D gene: TRBD1
V gene: TRBV10-3
J gene: TRBJ2-7
clone size: .
CDR3 protein: CAISGTGGYEQYF
CDR3 DNA: TGTGCCATCAGTGGTACAGGGGGCTACGAGCAGTACTTC

D gene: .
V gene: TRBV5-1
J gene: TRBJ2-1
clone size: once
CDR3 protein: CASSLDSLSYNEQFF
CDR3 DNA: TGCGCCAGCAGCTTGGACAGCCTCTCCTACAATGAGCAGTTCTTC

D gene: .
V gene: TRBV7-2
J gene: TRBJ1-1
clone size: .
CDR3 protein: CASSFRQLAEAFF
CDR3 DNA: TGTGCCAGCAGCTTTAGACAGCTCGCTGAAGCTTTCTTT

D gene: TRBD1
V gene: TRBV5-1
J gene: TRBJ2-5
clone size: .
CDR3 protein: CASSKRRQGDWETQYF
CDR3 DNA: TGCGCCAGCAGCAAAAGGCGACAGGGTGACTGGGAGACCCAGTACTTC

D gene: TRBD2
V gene: TRBV5-6
J gene: TRBJ2-3
clone size: few
CDR3 protein: CASSSGLAGADTQYF
CDR3 DNA: TGTGCCAGCAGCTCCGGACTAGCGGGAGCAGATACGCAGTATTTT

D gene: .
V gene: TRBV7-9
J gene: TRBJ2-6
clone size: few
CDR3 protein: CASSLGIVSGANVLTF
CDR3 DNA: TGTGCCAGCAGCTTAGGTATAGTCTCGGGGGCCAACGTCCTGACTTTC

D gene: TRBD2
V gene: TRBV28
J gene: TRBJ2-1
clone size: .
CDR3 protein: CASSFERLAGWSSSYNEQFF
CDR3 DNA: TGTGCCAGCAGTTTCGAAAGACTAGCGGGATGGTCAAGCTCCTACAATGAGCAGTTCTTC

D gene: TRBD2
V gene: TRBV2
J gene: TRBJ2-1
clone size: .
CDR3 protein: CASSATSGSYNEQFF
CDR3 DNA: TGTGCCAGCAGCGCGACTAGCGGGAGTTACAATGAGCAGTTCTTC

D gene: .
V gene: TRBV18
J gene: TRBJ2-1
clone size: .
CDR3 protein: CASSPPGYNEQFF
CDR3 DNA: TGTGCCAGCTCACCGCCAGGATACAATGAGCAGTTCTTC

D gene: .
V gene: TRBV28
J gene: TRBJ2-3
clone size: .
CDR3 protein: CASSLQDGSTDTQYF
CDR3 DNA: TGTGCCAGCAGTTTACAGGATGGCTCAACAGATACGCAGTATTTT

D gene: .
V gene: TRBV7-8
J gene: TRBJ2-7
clone size: .
CDR3 protein: CASSSALVYEQYF
CDR3 DNA: TGTGCCAGCAGCTCAGCCCTAGTCTACGAGCAGTACTTC

D gene: TRBD1
V gene: TRBV28
J gene: TRBJ2-7
clone size: .
CDR3 protein: CASRSTGTVSYEQYF
CDR3 DNA: TGTGCCAGCAGATCTACCGGGACAGTCTCCTACGAGCAGTACTTC